This TCR beta chain was captured by sequencing in a study of T cell repertoires in ileal Crohn's disease. Assay used: immunoSEQ multiplex PCR; TCRdb lists only in-frame clones, some missing. This table has 13,000 to 15,000 clones, nearly 90% appearing once. Regarding the study as a whole: Compared with CD4 T cells, sorted CD8 cells carried more expanded clones.

Germline values: CDR1 SGHRS, CDR2 YFSETQ. V was shortened by 5 bases and J by 1 base, with 6 bases between the two germline ends. This CDR3 contains 13 residues. About this clone itself: Its antigen is not known.

Eligibility required adulthood, ileal or ileocolonic Crohn's disease and indicated ileocolonic resection. The receptor was isolated from an adult with Crohn's disease. Sequencing was done on a sample of ileal tissue. The chain joins TRBV5-1 to TRBJ2-2; D is undetermined. CDR3 sequence: CASSSENTGELFF. CDR3 in DNA: TGCGCCAGCAGTTCAGAGAACACCGGGGAGCTGTTTTTT.